These 2 T cell receptor beta chains share one sample of origin, sequenced in a study of OX40 agonist ivuxolimab in advanced cancers. Measured with immunoSEQ multiplex PCR; TCRdb has only the in-frame clones, and not every one. This table has about 43,000 clones, about 80% appearing once. The material was CD4+ or CD8+ T cells sorted from blood, obtained in a trial of the OX40 agonist ivuxolimab. The receptors come from an adult with an advanced solid tumor such as melanoma, head and neck, liver or kidney cancer.

CDR3 in DNA: TGTGCCAGTAGTAGGGGGGACATCCCCACTTCTGGGGCCAACGTCCTGACTTTC. Its translation: CASSRGDIPTSGANVLTF. This chain uses TRBV19 with TRBJ2-6, with D tentatively TRBD1 or TRBD2 (6 bases each). CDR3 length equals 18 residues. V was cut by 4 bases and J by 1 base, with 17 bases left in between. Germline V gene data show CDR1 as LNHDA and CDR2 as SQIVND (reference sequence).

The chain has TRBV7-9 and TRBJ2-7, with D possibly TRBD1 on 6 matching bases. The V gene's germline CDR1 is SEHNR and CDR2 FQNEAQ (reference sequence). The CDR3 is 15 residues long. With 2 bases removed from V and 0 bases from J, the gap between germline ends came to 11 bases. The CDR3 sequence is CASSLLGHSSYEQYF. Here the CDR3 DNA reads TGTGCCAGCAGCTTATTGGGACACAGCTCCTACGAGCAGTACTTC. Looking up the rest from reference TRBV7-9 and TRBJ2-7 gives the full variable domain: DTGVSQNPRHKITKRGQNVTFRCDPISEHNRLYWYRQTLGQGPEFLTYFQNEAQLEKSRLLSDRFSAERPKGSFSTLEIQRTEQGDSAMYLCASSLLGHSSYEQYFGPGTRLTVT.